This is a list of T cell receptor beta chains from one sample in a study of cytomegalovirus exposure and HLA in healthy donors. Libraries were prepared by immunoSEQ multiplex PCR; TCRdb keeps only in-frame clonotypes and omits some of them. The data contain some 150,000 clones, 70% to 90% of them singletons. Source material: PBMCs. These receptors were obtained from a woman aged 25 to 39 in good health and CMV-seronegative. CDR3s include the opening cysteine and the closing phenylalanine or tryptophan. D genes are given only for firm matches. Expanded clones are given a class, and other clones once, few, many or no size at all.

v_gene	d_gene	j_gene	abundance	CDR3aa	CDR3nt
TRBV5-6	NA	TRBJ1-3	NA	CASSLRGSSGNTIYF	TGTGCCAGCAGCTTGCGAGGTAGCTCTGGAAACACCATATATTTT
TRBV11-2	TRBD1	TRBJ1-2	NA	CASNLEGGTGIFNYGYTF	TGTGCCAGCAACCTCGAGGGAGGGACAGGGATCTTTAACTATGGCTACACCTTC
TRBV9	NA	TRBJ2-6	NA	CASSTGDISSGANVLTF	TGTGCCAGCAGCACTGGGGACATATCCTCTGGGGCCAACGTCCTGACTTTC
TRBV27	TRBD1	TRBJ1-1	few	CASSLGQGDTEAFF	TGTGCCAGCAGTCTAGGACAGGGGGACACTGAAGCTTTCTTT
TRBV27	TRBD2	TRBJ2-7	NA	CASSSSGSFYEQYF	TGTGCCAGCAGTTCTAGCGGGAGTTTCTACGAGCAGTACTTC
TRBV29-1	TRBD1	TRBJ1-2	NA	CSVEAGTATYGYTF	TGCAGCGTTGAGGCCGGGACAGCGACCTATGGCTACACCTTC
TRBV7-9	NA	TRBJ2-1	NA	CASPTAIGVGEQFF	TGTGCCAGCCCTACTGCGATCGGGGTCGGTGAGCAGTTCTTC
TRBV19	TRBD1	TRBJ1-6	NA	CASSIQAGGNNSPLHF	TGTGCCAGTAGTATACAGGCAGGGGGTAACAATTCACCCCTCCACTTT
TRBV10-1	TRBD2	TRBJ2-5	NA	CASSEGSGAQETQYF	TGCGCCAGCAGTGAGGGTAGCGGGGCCCAAGAGACCCAGTACTTC
TRBV29-1	TRBD2	TRBJ2-2	NA	CSVDRGGLNTGELFF	TGCAGCGTCGATCGGGGGGGCCTGAACACCGGGGAGCTGTTTTTT
TRBV10-3	NA	TRBJ2-5	NA	CAISETTAYQETQYF	TGTGCCATCAGTGAAACGACAGCGTACCAAGAGACCCAGTACTTC
TRBV7-6	TRBD2	TRBJ2-1	NA	CASSPRGSGGADEQFF	TGTGCCAGCAGCCCGCGGGGTAGCGGGGGGGCGGATGAGCAGTTCTTC
TRBV28	NA	TRBJ2-7	NA	CASSPHLGRGYYEQYF	TGTGCCAGCAGTCCACACCTAGGGAGGGGGTACTACGAGCAGTACTTC
TRBV6-1	NA	TRBJ1-2	NA	CASSDAGNYGYTF	TGTGCCAGCAGCGACGCGGGGAACTATGGCTACACCTTC
TRBV7-9	NA	TRBJ2-7	NA	CASSPSRDNYEQYF	TGTGCCAGCAGCCCGTCCCGGGACAACTACGAGCAGTACTTC
TRBV7-9	NA	TRBJ2-5	once	CASSLARGYGETQYF	TGTGCCAGCAGCTTAGCACGGGGGTACGGCGAGACCCAGTACTTC
TRBV13	TRBD1	TRBJ1-5	NA	CASSITGTGGGVWNQPQHF	TGTGCCAGCAGCATAACCGGGACAGGGGGTGGAGTTTGGAATCAGCCCCAGCATTTT
TRBV4-1	NA	TRBJ1-2	few	CASSLPGVGGYTF	TGCGCCAGCAGCCTCCCGGGAGTAGGTGGCTACACCTTC
TRBV7-2	TRBD2	TRBJ2-3	NA	CASSLVPGGLADTQYF	TGTGCCAGCAGCTTAGTTCCGGGGGGGCTCGCAGATACGCAGTATTTT
TRBV19	TRBD1	TRBJ2-4	few	CASKTGFTKNIQYF	TGTGCCAGTAAGACAGGGTTCACCAAAAACATTCAGTACTTC
TRBV5-1	TRBD1	TRBJ1-1	NA	CASSARTGGTEAFF	TGCGCCAGCAGCGCGAGGACAGGGGGGACTGAAGCTTTCTTT
TRBV7-3	TRBD1	TRBJ2-1	NA	CASSLPTGGRNEQFF	TGTGCCAGCAGCTTACCGACAGGGGGTAGGAATGAGCAGTTCTTC
TRBV2	TRBD1	TRBJ2-7	NA	CASIRGGGTYEQYF	TGTGCCAGCATCCGAGGGGGCGGAACCTACGAGCAGTACTTC